This T cell receptor beta chain was sequenced during a study of T-cell reconstitution after alpha-beta-depleted transplantation in children. The TCRbeta library was prepared with unique molecular identifiers. One entry per CDR3 protein results from TCRdb running MiXCR on the PCR reads. The table lists a few hundred thousand distinct CDR3 sequences, around 13% of them singletons. This clonotype was observed a few times. Its matching antigen is unknown. General study points: At one year after transplant, newly produced T cells mostly accounted for T-cell counts and diversity. About two months after transplant, alpha-beta T cells reportedly came from several hundred expanded graft clones.

With 1 base clipped from V and 7 bases from J, the junction kept 5 bases outside the gene matches. The CDR3 spans 14 residues. Germline CDR1 and CDR2: SEHNR and FQNEAQ (reference sequence). The clonotype originates from a male patient aged 10-17 years who had a stem cell transplant for acute myeloid leukemia, so the T cells may come from the graft donor. The chain employs TRBV7-9 and TRBJ2-3; 7 bases map to TRBD2. The sequences come from PBMCs, mostly from graft donor cells, collected 360 days after TCRalphabeta/CD19-depleted stem cell transplant. CDR3 bases: TGTGCCAGCAGCTTAGATGGGAGCGGGAATACGCAGTATTTT. It codes for CASSLDGSGNTQYF.